The source of this T cell receptor beta chain is a study of T cell responses to AZD1222 COVID-19 vaccine. V lost 0 bases to trimming and J lost 8 bases, with 10 bases between them. Germline loops: CDR1 MGHRA, CDR2 YSYEKL. The CDR3 covers 13 residues. The assay was immunoSEQ multiplex PCR, and TCRdb's table has in-frame clones only and misses some. Of about 120,000 clones listed, about 82% were seen once; the top ten hold around 17%. The chain recombines TRBV4-1 with TRBJ1-2; D unresolved. This sample comprised peripheral blood, obtained 28 days after the second AZD1222 dose. The clonotype originates from an adult who received the AZD1222 COVID-19 vaccine. The DNA of the CDR3 is TGCGCCAGCAGCCAAGACAGCACGGGGGGCTACACCTTC. Residues: CASSQDSTGGYTF.